The 11 T cell receptor beta chains listed next were all sequenced from one sample in a study of siplizumab effects on memory and regulatory T cells. Assay used: immunoSEQ multiplex PCR; TCRdb lists only in-frame clones, some missing. The table lists 100,000 or so clones, 85% to 95% of them singletons, with over 1% in the top ten. Sequences were obtained from non-Treg CD4+ T cells sorted from blood. The receptor set was obtained from a human donor in good health.

J is TRBJ2-3 and V is TRBV6-1; D remains ambiguous. The CDR3 has 12 amino acids. Trimming pared 7 bases from V and 5 bases from J, leaving 10 bases between. Germline lookup yields CDR1 MNHNS and CDR2 SASEGT. The CDR3 reads CASNPSRDTQYF. For the CDR3, the DNA is TGTGCCAGCAACCCGTCGAGAGATACGCAGTATTTT.

V and J are TRBV15 and TRBJ2-7, with 10 nucleotides matching TRBD2. V was clipped by 5 bases and J by 3 bases; unmatched bases: 7. The CDR3 has 15 residues. CDR1 is LNHNV, CDR2 YYDKDF, per germline (reference sequence). This CDR3 is CATSLGLATHYEQYF. In DNA, the CDR3 is TGTGCCACCAGCCTGGGACTAGCGACACACTACGAGCAGTACTTC.

The chain links TRBV2 to TRBJ2-7; maybe TRBD2 (5 bases). V lost 2 bases, J lost 6 bases, and 17 bases lay in between. Per the germline V gene, CDR1 is SNHLY and CDR2 is FYNNEI. The CDR3 is 15 residues long. CDR3 in DNA: TGTGCCAGCAGTGAATCCCTAGCAGGTATCTCCGAGCAGTACTTC. Its translation is CASSESLAGISEQYF.

This sequence joins TRBV6-1 and TRBJ1-4; TRBD1 is a possible D gene (6 bases). The CDR3 consists of 14 residues. From germline, CDR1 is MNHNS and CDR2 SASEGT. V was cut by 8 bases and J by 2 bases, with 12 bases left in between. This CDR3 is CASEGGGTNEKLFF. CDR3 coding DNA: TGTGCCAGCGAGGGGGGGGGTACTAATGAAAAACTGTTTTTT.

The J gene is TRBJ2-7, the V gene TRBV2; D tentatively reads TRBD1 or TRBD2 (6 bases each). The V gene's germline CDR1 is SNHLY and CDR2 FYNNEI. Trimming cost V 5 bases and J 6 bases, with 17 bases left between them. The CDR3 contains 14 residues. The CDR3 is CASSLPRGRGEQYF. DNA for the CDR3: TGTGCCAGCAGTCTCCCCCGGGGGCGCGGCGAGCAGTACTTC.

The chain uses TRBV6-1 and TRBJ2-6; D perhaps matches TRBD1 (6 bases). Germline lookup yields CDR1 MNHNS and CDR2 SASEGT. CDR3 size: 16 residues. The V gene lost 2 bases and the J gene lost 4 bases, with 12 bases spanning the gap. The CDR3 region has the DNA TGTGCCAGCAGTGAAATCGCAGGGGCAGGGGCCAACGTCCTGACTTTC. Encoded protein: CASSEIAGAGANVLTF.

The V gene is TRBV10-3, the J gene TRBJ2-2, with 11 bases identical to TRBD2. The trim removed 8 bases at V and 4 bases at J, leaving 12 bases unmatched. From germline, CDR1 is ENHRY and CDR2 SYGVKD. The CDR3 is 17 amino acids. The chain's CDR3 is CAIGLAGGRRGTGELFF. In nucleotides, the CDR3 is TGTGCCATCGGGTTAGCGGGAGGGCGGCGAGGCACCGGGGAGCTGTTTTTT.

The rearrangement uses TRBV6-1 and TRBJ1-1, with D unresolved. The germline CDR1 and CDR2 sequences are MNHNS and SASEGT. V lost 5 bases and J 4 bases, leaving 11 bases between the germline ends. The CDR3 runs to 13 residues. Here the CDR3 DNA reads TGTGCCAGCAGTAGGGCGCGGAGCACTGAAGCTTTCTTT. Translation gives CASSRARSTEAFF.

This clone was recorded only once. The genes are TRBV11-2 and TRBJ2-7, with D possibly being TRBD1 (6 bases). The CDR3 length is 14 residues. Germline CDR1 reads SGHAT; CDR2 reads FQNNGV. Trimming cost V 6 bases and J 7 bases, with 19 bases left between them. The CDR3 region is CASSSIAKRGEQYF. The CDR3 coding sequence is TGTGCCAGCAGTTCTATAGCTAAGAGGGGGGAGCAGTACTTC.

This chain connects TRBV29-1 to TRBJ2-7; unclear D gene. The V end was cut by 7 bases, the J end by 1 base, with 17 bases between. The CDR3 spans 14 residues. Germline assignment: CDR1 SQVTM and CDR2 ANQGSEA. The CDR3 region is CSALATRSSYEQYF. In nucleotides, the CDR3 is TGCAGCGCACTTGCCACCCGATCTTCCTACGAGCAGTACTTC.

The chain uses TRBV2 and TRBJ2-3; D is possibly TRBD2 (6 bases). The CDR3 consists of 15 residues. The V end was cut by 5 bases, the J end by 3 bases, with 15 bases between. The germline V gene encodes CDR1 SNHLY and CDR2 FYNNEI. The CDR3 protein is CASSRSGGRTDTQYF. CDR3 DNA: TGTGCCAGCAGTCGTAGCGGTGGGAGGACAGATACGCAGTATTTT.